One and the same sample provided the 24 T cell receptor beta chains below, sequenced in a study of neurological immune-mediated disorders. TCRdb ran MiXCR on the 5' RACE reads and lists one entry per CDR3 protein. The data contain roughly 50,000 distinct CDR3 sequences, under 13% of them singletons. Sequenced material: PBMCs. The receptors shown here come from a man aged 70 or older with HTLV-1-associated myelopathy (HAM/TSP).

This clonotype showed up many times. This chain links TRBV3-1 with TRBJ1-2, with D maybe TRBD1 (5 bases). Deletions cut 1 base from V and 4 bases from J, with 13 bases between. The CDR3 is 15 residues long. Per germline, CDR1 LGHDT and CDR2 YNNKEL (reference sequence). The CDR3 nucleotides read TGTGCCAGCAGCCAAGGGGGGTCCCCTACCTATGGCTACACCTTC. As protein: CASSQGGSPTYGYTF.

This clonotype was seen many times. The chain employs TRBV10-3 and TRBJ2-1; TRBD2 matches at 9 bases. Germline CDR1 and CDR2: ENHRY and SYGVKD. V was clipped by 5 bases and J by 2 bases; unmatched bases: 4. The CDR3 sequence is 15 residues long. Here the CDR3 DNA reads TGTGCCATCAGTTCCCCTAGCGGGACCTACAATGAGCAGTTCTTC. Residues: CAISSPSGTYNEQFF.

This clonotype was counted at least ten times. V gene TRBV7-6 combines with J gene TRBJ2-7, with 8 nucleotides matching TRBD1. The trim removed 3 bases at V and 6 bases at J, leaving 10 bases unmatched. Per the germline V gene, CDR1 is SGHVS and CDR2 is FNYEAQ. The CDR3 loop spans 15 amino acids. CDR3 sequence (DNA): TGTGCCAGCAGCTTTATCACAGGGGGAATGGGCGAGCAGTACTTC. Its protein product is CASSFITGGMGEQYF.

This clonotype was observed at least ten times. CDR3 sequence (DNA): TGTGCCAGCAGCACTAGCGGGAGCGACGGGGAGCTGTTTTTT. It codes for CASSTSGSDGELFF. J is TRBJ2-2 and V is TRBV7-3; 11 bases are a match to TRBD2. Unmatched junction bases numbered 3, after V lost 5 bases and J lost 7 bases. The CDR3 runs to 14 residues. Germline loops: CDR1 SGHTA, CDR2 FQGTGA. The complete variable domain, with remaining parts taken from reference TRBV7-3 and TRBJ2-2, reads GAGVSQTPSNKVTEKGKYVELRCDPISGHTALYWYRQSLGQGPEFLIYFQGTGAADDSGLPNDRFFAVRPEGSVSTLKIQRTERGDSAVYLCASSTSGSDGELFFGEGSRLTVL.

This clonotype was seen at least ten times. At one boundary the junction diverges from the germline segment, which might be a read error. This chain links TRBV29-1 with TRBJ2-7; 9 bases map to TRBD1. Germline CDR1 SQVTM, CDR2 ANQGSEA. The CDR3 runs to 15 residues. The chain's CDR3 is CSVQDRGRGNYEQYF. The CDR3 coding sequence is TGCAGCGTTCAAGACAGGGGGAGGGGTAACTACGAGCAGTACTTC.

This clonotype was seen repeatedly, ten times or more. The V and J genes are TRBV5-1 and TRBJ2-2; 7 bases map to TRBD1. V shed 1 base, J shed 4 bases, and the junction held 7 bases outside the gene matches. CDR1 and CDR2 from the germline V gene are SGHRS and YFSETQ. The length of the CDR3 is 16 residues. The CDR3 region has the DNA TGCGCCAGCAGCTTGACCGACAGGGCAATCACCGGGGAGCTGTTTTTT. Translated: CASSLTDRAITGELFF.

This chain joins TRBV27 and TRBJ1-6, with 9 bases matching TRBD1. J gave up 10 bases and V 7 bases, and 5 bases lay outside the gene matches. Germline CDR1 and CDR2: MNHEY and SMNVEV (reference sequence). This CDR3 contains 13 residues. The CDR3 is CASKRDRVSPLHF. CDR3 in DNA: TGTGCCAGCAAACGGGACAGGGTCTCACCCCTCCACTTT.

This clonotype appeared many times. The chain is built from TRBV20-1 and TRBJ2-5; no firm D call. The length of the CDR3 is 14 residues. The germline gives CDR1 DFQATT, CDR2 SNEGSKA (reference sequence). V was cut by 0 bases and J by 2 bases, with 10 bases left in between. CDR3 residues: CSARDMMGQETQYF. CDR3 nucleotides: TGCAGTGCTAGAGACATGATGGGGCAAGAGACCCAGTACTTC.

This clonotype was observed many times. The rearrangement uses TRBV15 and TRBJ2-4, with TRBD2 identical over 9 bases. The CDR3 runs to 15 residues. Trimming cost V 0 bases and J 9 bases; bases outside gene matches: 6. Germline loops: CDR1 LNHNV, CDR2 YYDKDF (reference sequence). CDR3 sequence reads: CATSREGLATSIQYF. The CDR3 DNA follows: TGTGCCACCAGCAGAGAGGGACTAGCAACGTCCATTCAGTACTTC.

This clonotype turned up a few times. CDR3 DNA: TGTGCCAGCAGCCTCCAAAGCGGGAGGGGTTACAATGAGCAGTTCTTC. Translating gives CASSLQSGRGYNEQFF. This sequence joins TRBV14 and TRBJ2-1; TRBD2 matches 10 bases. V trimming: 4 bases; J trimming: 4 bases; junction bases outside the gene matches: 7. This CDR3 comprises 16 residues. Germline lookup yields CDR1 SGHDN and CDR2 FVKESK.

The chain has TRBV11-3 and TRBJ2-3, with unresolved D. V lost 5 bases, J lost 0 bases, and 6 bases lay in between. Germline CDR1 is SGHNT and CDR2 is YENEEA. The CDR3 extends over 13 amino acids. DNA for the CDR3: TGTGCCAGCAGCCTTAGCAGCACAGATACGCAGTATTTT. As protein: CASSLSSTDTQYF.

This clonotype appeared many times. The V and J genes are TRBV28 and TRBJ1-5, with D possibly matching TRBD1 (6 bases). This CDR3 spans 12 amino acids. Germline V gene sequence: CDR1 MDHEN, CDR2 SYDVKM. The V gene lost 6 bases and the J gene lost 4 bases, with 7 bases spanning the gap. The CDR3 DNA follows: TGTGCCAGCAGGAGGGGGAATCAGCCCCAGCATTTT. Protein product: CASRRGNQPQHF. The full variable domain, with the rest looked up from reference TRBV28 and TRBJ1-5, is DVKVTQSSRYLVKRTGEKVFLECVQDMDHENMFWYRQDPGLGLRLIYFSYDVKMKEKGDIPEGYSVSREKKERFSLILESASTNQTSMYLCASRRGNQPQHFGDGTRLSIL.

In this sample, this clonotype turned up many times. The chain has TRBV29-1 and TRBJ2-1; 7 nucleotides align to TRBD2. V trimming: 7 bases; J trimming: 7 bases; junction bases outside the gene matches: 4. This CDR3 has 11 amino acids. Per the germline V gene, CDR1 is SQVTM and CDR2 is ANQGSEA. The CDR3, as DNA: TGCAGCGAGCGGGAAGATAATGAGCAGTTCTTC. The encoded protein is CSEREDNEQFF.

Many counts were recorded for this clonotype. The chain joins TRBV5-1 to TRBJ2-1; TRBD2 agrees at 8 bases. The V gene's germline CDR1 is SGHRS and CDR2 YFSETQ. The CDR3 runs to 21 residues. V lost 0 bases to trimming and J lost 6 bases; unmatched junction nucleotides: 23. CDR3 DNA sequence: TGCGCCAGCAGCTTGGCCGCGCAGGGGCCCTGGTCGGGAGGGCCACGCAATGAGCAGTTCTTC. As protein: CASSLAAQGPWSGGPRNEQFF.

This clonotype was recorded at least ten times. The V call is TRBV27, the J call TRBJ1-5; TRBD1 is a possible D gene (6 bases). V dropped 2 bases and J dropped 6 bases, with 11 bases sitting between them. Germline loops: CDR1 MNHEY, CDR2 SMNVEV (reference sequence). The CDR3 runs to 14 residues. The CDR3 region is CASSLGGAGQPQHF. The CDR3, as DNA: TGTGCCAGCAGTTTAGGGGGCGCGGGTCAGCCCCAGCATTTT.

This clonotype was counted a few times. A much larger clone differs by one base, so this may be a read error. The chain couples TRBV7-2 to TRBJ2-2; a weak D match, TRBD2 (5 bases). The CDR3 covers 15 residues. Germline V lookup: CDR1 SGHTA, CDR2 FQGNSA. The CDR3, as DNA: TGTGCCAGCAGTTACTCCCCTCGTGGCACCGGGGAGCCGTTTTTT. The encoded protein is CASSYSPRGTGEPFF.

This clonotype was found a few times. The gene calls are TRBV6-1 and TRBJ1-5; D is perhaps TRBD1 (5 bases). There are 15 residues in the CDR3. CDR1 MNHNS and CDR2 SASEGT come from the germline V gene. V was trimmed by 6 bases and J by 1 base, leaving 13 bases between them. DNA for the CDR3: TGTGCCAGCAGCGACCTCAACAGGAGCAATCAGCCCCAGCATTTT. Residues: CASSDLNRSNQPQHF.

Turning to this clonotype: A much larger clone lies one base from this, so it may be a read error. The J gene is TRBJ2-3, the V gene TRBV18; the D is unclear. In germline, CDR1 is KGHSH, CDR2 LQKENI. This CDR3 region has 12 residues. V lost 4 bases and J lost 0, with 2 bases in between. CDR3 sequence (DNA): TGTGCCAGCTCACGAAGCACAGATACGCAGTATTTT. Protein product: CASSRSTDTQYF.

The sample holds many counts of this clonotype. The CDR3 region is CSARSPGLGAGEQFF. The DNA for the CDR3 is TGCAGTGCTAGATCACCGGGACTCGGCGCGGGTGAGCAGTTCTTC. The chain has TRBV20-1 and TRBJ2-1; D is possibly TRBD2 (6 bases). Germline-derived CDR1 and CDR2 are DFQATT and SNEGSKA (reference sequence). V lost 2 bases and J lost 9, with 20 bases in between. The CDR3 consists of 15 residues.

This clonotype was counted at least ten times. The genes are TRBV12-3 or TRBV12-4 and TRBJ1-5; D not certain. V was pared by 4 bases and J by 3 bases, with 7 bases between. The CDR3 spans 13 residues. The CDR3, as DNA: TGTGCCAGCAGTTACAGCAACAATCAGCCCCAGCATTTT. Amino acid sequence: CASSYSNNQPQHF.

This chain links TRBV28 with TRBJ2-1; 14 bases align to TRBD2. The junction had 14 bases not matched to a gene; V was cut back by 9 bases and J by 7 bases. Per germline, CDR1 MDHEN and CDR2 SYDVKM. The CDR3 runs to 17 residues. Here the CDR3 reads CARSAQRTSGRRNEQFF. Here the CDR3 DNA reads TGTGCCAGGAGTGCACAAAGGACTAGCGGGAGGAGAAATGAGCAGTTCTTC.

This clonotype has ten or more counts. The genes are TRBV7-8 and TRBJ2-5; D is undetermined. This CDR3 is 16 amino acids long. The V end was cut by 0 bases, the J end by 5 bases, with 16 bases between. In germline, CDR1 is SGHVS, CDR2 FQNEAQ. The CDR3: CASSLALDGDAETQYF. CDR3 nucleotides: TGTGCCAGCAGCTTAGCGCTGGATGGGGATGCGGAGACCCAGTACTTC.

This clonotype has ten or more counts. The CDR3 is CASSASGRATGELFF. The DNA of the CDR3 is TGTGCCAGCAGCGCTAGCGGGAGGGCCACCGGGGAGCTGTTTTTT. J is TRBJ2-2 and V is TRBV12-3 or TRBV12-4; 12 bases map to TRBD2. The V segment lost 6 bases and the J segment 4 bases; nucleotides outside the gene matches: 3. The CDR3 is 15 amino acids.

This clonotype was counted ten times or more. The chain joins TRBV7-2 to TRBJ2-3; 13 positions agree with TRBD2. Germline CDR1 reads SGHTA; CDR2 reads FQGNSA. V trimming: 8 bases; J trimming: 14 bases; junction bases outside the gene matches: 16. The CDR3 is made up of 15 amino acids. CDR3 bases: TGTGCCAGCCAAAGGTCTCTACTAGCGGGAGGGCGAGGGTATTTT. Translation gives CASQRSLLAGGRGYF.